Given below is one T cell receptor (beta chain) in context. Trimming at V came to 5 bases and at J to 2 bases, leaving 8 bases not matched to a gene. CDR1 is LNHDA, CDR2 SQIVND, per germline (reference sequence). The CDR3 covers 15 residues. The record originates from a study of blood T cell repertoires in COVID-19. Study details: The United States, Italy and Spain provided the acute and convalescent COVID-19 samples. The cDNA or gDNA used as material had been derived from T cells, B-cell-depleted T cells, or PBMCs.

In the original processing: Researchers report that nucleated cell counts were estimated from reference gene primer amplification. Using immunoSEQ multiplex PCR, the repertoire was profiled, and TCRdb retains in-frame clones only, with some absent. Clonal size and the V and J genes are those of that table, whereas D and trimming came from the DNA. Of fewer than 250,000 clones listed, roughly nine tenths are singletons. The sequence derives from a man aged 25-45 years with acute or convalescent COVID-19. J is TRBJ2-7 and V is TRBV19; 8 nucleotides agree with TRBD2. Sequencing used peripheral blood. The CDR3 loop is CASSLVPGGPYEQYF. The CDR3 DNA is TGTGCCAGTAGTCTCGTTCCGGGAGGGCCCTACGAGCAGTACTTC.